The 18 T cell receptor beta chains given below trace back to one sample, sequenced in a study of T-cell memory formation after mild COVID-19. MiXCR, run by TCRdb on the 5' RACE reads, gives a single entry per CDR3 protein. The sample has 190,000 or so distinct CDR3 sequences; about 22% are singletons. Sequenced: PBMCs or a T cell subset sorted from them (not recorded which). The receptors were sampled from an adult woman who had mild COVID-19 (a few samples of this study predate the infection). Cell type and time point are not known.

This clonotype was seen more than once but under ten times. Here the CDR3 reads CASSQVVDSTNEKLFF. The CDR3 nucleotides read TGTGCCAGCAGCCAAGTTGTCGACTCAACTAATGAAAAACTGTTTTTT. The J gene is TRBJ1-4, the V gene TRBV3-1; D is unresolved. Germline-derived CDR1 and CDR2 are LGHDT and YNNKEL (reference sequence). The V end lost 1 base, the J end lost 0 bases, and 9 bases lay between the germline ends. CDR3 length: 16 amino acids.

This chain uses TRBV12-3 or TRBV12-4 with TRBJ2-1; no definite D call. V lost 2 bases and J lost 5, with 7 bases in between. This CDR3 has 13 amino acids. CDR3 loop: CASSLLVNNEQFF. For the CDR3, the DNA is TGTGCCAGCAGTTTACTAGTTAACAATGAGCAGTTCTTC.

This rearrangement joins TRBV24-1 to TRBJ1-1; D might be TRBD1 (6 bases). V was pared by 9 bases and J by 2 bases, with 12 bases between. CDR3 length: 13 amino acids. Germline CDR1 reads KGHDR; CDR2 reads SFDVKD. The CDR3, as DNA: TGTGCCACCGCGACAGGACTAAACACTGAAGCTTTCTTT. Translation: CATATGLNTEAFF.

The chain uses TRBV20-1 and TRBJ2-1; TRBD1 matches 7 bases. The CDR3 sequence is 13 residues long. Germline assignment: CDR1 DFQATT and CDR2 SNEGSKA (reference sequence). Unmatched junction bases numbered 7, after V lost 3 bases and J lost 8 bases. Here the CDR3 DNA reads TGCAGTGCTAGCGAGAGACAGGGCCATGAGCAGTTCTTC. This translates into CSASERQGHEQFF.

This chain links TRBV4-1 with TRBJ1-1; D ambiguous. In germline, CDR1 is MGHRA, CDR2 YSYEKL. The CDR3 totals 12 residues. V was pared by 4 bases and J by 3 bases, with 6 bases between. CDR3 region: CASSRFDTEAFF. The DNA for the CDR3 is TGCGCCAGCAGCCGCTTCGACACTGAAGCTTTCTTT.

This clonotype was found a few times. The rearrangement joins TRBV7-9 to TRBJ2-3, with 7 bases identical to TRBD1. J gave up 7 bases and V 0 bases, and 7 bases lay outside the gene matches. Germline V lookup: CDR1 SEHNR, CDR2 FQNEAQ (reference sequence). The CDR3 contains 15 residues. This CDR3 reads CASSLAARDRYTQYF. CDR3 nucleotides: TGTGCCAGCAGCTTAGCAGCTCGGGACAGATATACGCAGTATTTT.

This clonotype appeared a few times. In DNA form, the CDR3 reads TGTGCCAGCAGGAGGGCGGATTCCTACGAGCAGTACTTC. This encodes CASRRADSYEQYF. The genes are TRBV7-9 and TRBJ2-7, with a weak D call TRBD2 (5 bases). This CDR3 comprises 13 residues. Germline V gene data show CDR1 as SEHNR and CDR2 as FQNEAQ (reference sequence). Trimming pared 6 bases from V and 1 base from J, leaving 10 bases between.

This clonotype has more than one count but fewer than ten. This chain uses TRBV5-1 with TRBJ1-1; tentatively, D is TRBD1 (5 bases). The CDR3 is 15 residues long. V lost 1 base, J lost 1 base, and 11 bases lay in between. Looked up from germline, CDR1 is SGHRS and CDR2 is YFSETQ. The CDR3: CASSLYQGANTEAFF. CDR3 in DNA: TGCGCCAGCAGCTTGTATCAGGGAGCGAACACTGAAGCTTTCTTT.

V is TRBV30 and J is TRBJ1-1, with D unresolved. The length of the CDR3 is 13 residues. Per the germline V gene, CDR1 is GTSNPN and CDR2 is SVGIG (reference sequence). V was shortened by 2 bases and J by 5 bases, with 12 bases between the two germline ends. This chain's CDR3 is CAWSPGFGTEAFF. DNA for the CDR3: TGTGCCTGGAGTCCCGGGTTCGGGACTGAAGCTTTCTTT.

This clonotype was picked up one time. This sequence joins TRBV7-6 and TRBJ1-1; tentatively, D is TRBD1 (5 bases). V gave up 6 bases and J gave up 5 bases, with 25 bases separating them. Germline V gives CDR1 SGHVS, CDR2 FNYEAQ. The CDR3 has 17 residues. CDR3 loop: CASRPSASSGGGTEAFF. The CDR3 DNA is TGTGCCAGCAGACCAAGCGCGTCATCCGGTGGGGGGACTGAAGCTTTCTTT.

This clonotype was seen ten or more times. The chain joins TRBV7-2 to TRBJ2-3; D is undetermined. CDR3 length: 15 residues. Trimming left V 5 bases short and J 2 bases short, with 14 bases between. CDR1 is SGHTA, CDR2 FQGNSA, per germline. CDR3 DNA: TGTGCCAGCAGCCCTAGACTCAACCCCACAGATACGCAGTATTTT. It codes for CASSPRLNPTDTQYF.

The V and J genes are TRBV24-1 and TRBJ1-2; no firm D call. Germline CDR1 KGHDR, CDR2 SFDVKD. The V and J ends lost 9 bases and 8 bases respectively, with 12 bases between them. The CDR3 is 11 amino acids. The CDR3 coding sequence is TGTGCCACCCAAGGGCGTGGAGGCTACACCTTC. It yields the protein CATQGRGGYTF.

The V call is TRBV9, the J call TRBJ2-3; 9 nucleotides line up with TRBD2. V trimming: 3 bases; J trimming: 2 bases; junction bases outside the gene matches: 13. The germline CDR1 and CDR2 sequences are SGDLS and YYNGEE. This CDR3 is built from 18 residues. The CDR3 nucleotides read TGTGCCAGCAGCGACCTCGGCCGACTAGCGGAGTACACAGATACGCAGTATTTT. Translating gives CASSDLGRLAEYTDTQYF.

The J gene is TRBJ2-1, the V gene TRBV6-2 or TRBV6-3; 8 nucleotides agree with TRBD1. The CDR3 has 16 residues. Germline lookup yields CDR1 MNHEY and CDR2 SVGEGT. Unmatched junction bases numbered 4, after V lost 0 bases and J lost 3 bases. In DNA form, the CDR3 reads TGTGCCAGCAGTTACTCCCCCACAGGGGGCTACAATGAGCAGTTCTTC. It is translated as CASSYSPTGGYNEQFF.

This clonotype was detected a few times. V and J are TRBV7-7 and TRBJ2-2; no firm D call. Germline CDR1 is SSHAT and CDR2 is FNYEAQ (reference sequence). The CDR3 sequence is 14 residues long. Deletions cut 6 bases from V and 2 bases from J, with 10 bases between. The CDR3 is CASSVAVNTGELFF. CDR3 DNA: TGTGCCAGCAGTGTGGCAGTCAACACCGGGGAGCTGTTTTTT.

V gene TRBV20-1 combines with J gene TRBJ1-1; 7 bases are a match to TRBD1. J gave up 3 bases and V 4 bases, and 14 bases lay outside the gene matches. This CDR3 comprises 16 residues. Per the germline V gene, CDR1 is DFQATT and CDR2 is SNEGSKA (reference sequence). The CDR3 loop reads CSATPDRENRHTEAFF. The CDR3 DNA follows: TGCAGTGCTACACCCGACAGGGAGAACCGTCACACTGAAGCTTTCTTT.

A few counts support this clonotype. The rearrangement links TRBV10-3 to TRBJ1-4; weak D call: TRBD1 (5 bases). CDR3 size: 14 residues. Per germline, CDR1 ENHRY and CDR2 SYGVKD. Between the trimmed V and J ends, which lost 6 bases and 7 bases, there was a span of 15 bases. The CDR3 sequence is CAISGEGFGEKLFF. CDR3 nucleotides: TGTGCCATCAGCGGAGAGGGGTTTGGTGAAAAACTGTTTTTT.

This clonotype was detected only a few times. The rearrangement links TRBV12-3 or TRBV12-4 to TRBJ1-1; D unclear. Trimming left V 7 bases short and J 0 bases short, with 12 bases between. The CDR3 loop spans 14 amino acids. Here the CDR3 reads CASITPALNTEAFF. CDR3 coding DNA: TGTGCCAGCATCACACCGGCGCTGAACACTGAAGCTTTCTTT.